The source of this TCR beta chain is a study of T cell responses to AZD1222 COVID-19 vaccine. For this clone: No antigen is known for it.

The V and J ends lost 4 bases and 7 bases respectively, with 9 bases between them. CDR1 is SGHRS, CDR2 YFSETQ, per germline. CDR3 length equals 12 residues. Clones were read by immunoSEQ multiplex PCR, and TCRdb kept only the in-frame ones, dropping some. Of around 260,000 clones detected, 85% to 95% appear once; the ten largest clones hold approximately 0.52%. Study observations and caveats: After two AZD1222 doses, spike-specific TCR breadth and depth rose versus day 0.

The gene calls are TRBV5-1 and TRBJ1-5; D might be TRBD1 (5 bases). The receptor was derived from an adult in good health. Sequences were derived from peripheral blood, sampled on day 0 of AZD1222 vaccination. CDR3 sequence (DNA): TGCGCCAGCAGCATTCAGGGACAGCCCCAGCATTTT. This codes for CASSIQGQPQHF.